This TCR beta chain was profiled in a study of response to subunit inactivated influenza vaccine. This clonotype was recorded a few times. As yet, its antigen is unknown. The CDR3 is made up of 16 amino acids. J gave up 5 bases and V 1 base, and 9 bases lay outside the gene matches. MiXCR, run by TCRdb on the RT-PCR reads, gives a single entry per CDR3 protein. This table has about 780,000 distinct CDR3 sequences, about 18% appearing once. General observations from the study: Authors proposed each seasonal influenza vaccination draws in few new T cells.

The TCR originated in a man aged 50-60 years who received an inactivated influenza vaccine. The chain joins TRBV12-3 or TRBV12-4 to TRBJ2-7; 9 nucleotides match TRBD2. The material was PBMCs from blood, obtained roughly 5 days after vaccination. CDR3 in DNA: TGTGCCAGCAGTTTAGTGTGGCTAGCGGGATTCGACGAGCAGTACTTC. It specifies CASSLVWLAGFDEQYF.